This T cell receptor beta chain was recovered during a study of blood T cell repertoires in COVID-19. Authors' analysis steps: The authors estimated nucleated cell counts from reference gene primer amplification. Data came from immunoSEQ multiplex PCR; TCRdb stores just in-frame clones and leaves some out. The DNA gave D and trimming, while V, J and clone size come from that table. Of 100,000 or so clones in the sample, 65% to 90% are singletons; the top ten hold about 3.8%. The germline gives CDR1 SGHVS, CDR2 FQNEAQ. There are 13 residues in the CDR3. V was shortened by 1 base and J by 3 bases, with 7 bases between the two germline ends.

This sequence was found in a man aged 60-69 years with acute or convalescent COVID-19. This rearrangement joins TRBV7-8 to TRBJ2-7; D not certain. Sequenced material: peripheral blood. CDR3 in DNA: TGTGCCAGCAGCTTAGGGCAGATCTACGAGCAGTACTTC. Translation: CASSLGQIYEQYF. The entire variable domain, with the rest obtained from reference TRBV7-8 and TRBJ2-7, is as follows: GAGVSQSPRYKVAKRGQDVALRCDPISGHVSLFWYQQALGQGPEFLTYFQNEAQLDKSGLPSDRFFAERPEGSVSTLKIQRTQQEDSAVYLCASSLGQIYEQYFGPGTRLTVT.